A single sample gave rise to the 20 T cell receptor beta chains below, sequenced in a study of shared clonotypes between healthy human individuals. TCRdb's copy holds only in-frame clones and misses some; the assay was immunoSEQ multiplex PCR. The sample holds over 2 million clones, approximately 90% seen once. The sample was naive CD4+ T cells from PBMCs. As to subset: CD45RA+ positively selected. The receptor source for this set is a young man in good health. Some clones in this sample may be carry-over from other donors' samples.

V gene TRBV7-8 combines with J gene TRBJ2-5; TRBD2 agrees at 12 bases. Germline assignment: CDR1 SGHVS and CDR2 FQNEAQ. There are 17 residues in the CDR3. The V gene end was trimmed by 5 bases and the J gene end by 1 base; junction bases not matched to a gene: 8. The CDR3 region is CASSPRLAGVFQETQYF. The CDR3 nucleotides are TGTGCCAGCAGCCCACGACTAGCGGGAGTCTTCCAAGAGACCCAGTACTTC.

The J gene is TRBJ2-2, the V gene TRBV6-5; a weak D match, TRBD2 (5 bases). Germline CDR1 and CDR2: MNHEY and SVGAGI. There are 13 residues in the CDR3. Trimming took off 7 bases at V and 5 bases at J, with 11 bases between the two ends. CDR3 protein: CASKRIETGELFF. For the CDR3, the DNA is TGTGCCAGCAAGCGGATCGAGACCGGGGAGCTGTTTTTT.

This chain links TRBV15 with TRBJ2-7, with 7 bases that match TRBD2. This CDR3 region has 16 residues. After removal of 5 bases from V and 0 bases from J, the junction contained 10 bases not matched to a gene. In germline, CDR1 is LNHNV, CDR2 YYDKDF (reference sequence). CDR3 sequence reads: CATSEGPAGSSYEQYF. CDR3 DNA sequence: TGTGCCACCAGCGAGGGCCCAGCGGGGAGCTCCTACGAGCAGTACTTC. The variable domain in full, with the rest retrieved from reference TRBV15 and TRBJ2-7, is DAMVIQNPRYQVTQFGKPVTLSCSQTLNHNVMYWYQQKSSQAPKLLFHYYDKDFNNEADTPDNFQSRRPNTSFCFLDIRSPGLGDTAMYLCATSEGPAGSSYEQYFGPGTRLTVT.

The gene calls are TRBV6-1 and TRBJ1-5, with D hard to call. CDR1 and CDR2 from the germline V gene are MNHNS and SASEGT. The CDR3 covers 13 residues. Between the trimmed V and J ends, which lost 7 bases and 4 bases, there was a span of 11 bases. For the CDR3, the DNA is TGTGCCAGCATGTCGACCCTTAATCAGCCCCAGCATTTT. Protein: CASMSTLNQPQHF.

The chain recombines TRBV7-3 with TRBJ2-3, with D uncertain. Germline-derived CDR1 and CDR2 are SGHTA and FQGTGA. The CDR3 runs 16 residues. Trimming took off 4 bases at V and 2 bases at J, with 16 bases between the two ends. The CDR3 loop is CASSYTLGQPTDTQYF. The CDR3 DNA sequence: TGTGCCAGCAGCTACACGCTAGGTCAACCCACAGATACGCAGTATTTT. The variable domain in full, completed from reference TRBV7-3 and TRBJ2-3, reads GAGVSQTPSNKVTEKGKYVELRCDPISGHTALYWYRQSLGQGPEFLIYFQGTGAADDSGLPNDRFFAVRPEGSVSTLKIQRTERGDSAVYLCASSYTLGQPTDTQYFGPGTRLTVL.

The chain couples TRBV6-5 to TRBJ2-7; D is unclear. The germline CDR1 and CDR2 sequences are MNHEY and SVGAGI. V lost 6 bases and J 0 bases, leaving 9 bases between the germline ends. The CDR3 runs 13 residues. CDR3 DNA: TGTGCCAGCAGGTTCTCGAGCTCCTACGAGCAGTACTTC. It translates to CASRFSSSYEQYF.

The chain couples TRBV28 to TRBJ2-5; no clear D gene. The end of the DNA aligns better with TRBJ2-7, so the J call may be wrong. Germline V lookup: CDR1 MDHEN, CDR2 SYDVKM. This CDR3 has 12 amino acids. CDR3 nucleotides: TGTGCCAGCAGTAGCCCCTCCTACGAGCAGTACTTC. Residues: CASSSPSYEQYF.

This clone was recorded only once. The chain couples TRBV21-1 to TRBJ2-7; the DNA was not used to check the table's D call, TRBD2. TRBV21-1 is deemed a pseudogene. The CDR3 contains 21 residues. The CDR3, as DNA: TGTGCCAGCAGCGCGCGGACTAGCAGGGGACGGTCCTACTCGATATCCTACGAGCAGTACTTC. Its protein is CASSARTSRGRSYSISYEQYF.

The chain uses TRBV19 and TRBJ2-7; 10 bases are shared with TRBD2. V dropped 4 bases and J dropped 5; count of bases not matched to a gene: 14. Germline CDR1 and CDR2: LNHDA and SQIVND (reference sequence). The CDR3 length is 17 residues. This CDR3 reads CASSTRASGRARNEQYF. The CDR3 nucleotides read TGTGCCAGTAGTACCCGTGCAAGCGGGAGGGCCCGAAACGAGCAGTACTTC.

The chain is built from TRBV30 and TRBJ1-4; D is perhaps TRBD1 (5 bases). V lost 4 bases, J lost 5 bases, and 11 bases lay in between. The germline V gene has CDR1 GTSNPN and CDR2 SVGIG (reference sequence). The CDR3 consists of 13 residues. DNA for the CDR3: TGTGCCTGGAATCCAGGGCAGAATGAAAAACTGTTTTTT. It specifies CAWNPGQNEKLFF.

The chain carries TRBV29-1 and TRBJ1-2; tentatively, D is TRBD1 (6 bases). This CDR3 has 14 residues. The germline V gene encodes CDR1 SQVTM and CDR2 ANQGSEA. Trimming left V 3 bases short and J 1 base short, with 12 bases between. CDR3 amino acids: CSVDRGRGNYGYTF. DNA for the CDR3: TGCAGCGTTGACCGGGGCAGGGGTAACTATGGCTACACCTTC.

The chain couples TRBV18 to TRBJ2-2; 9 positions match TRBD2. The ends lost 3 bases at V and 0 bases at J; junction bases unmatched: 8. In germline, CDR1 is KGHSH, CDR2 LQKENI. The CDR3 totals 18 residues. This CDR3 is CASSPYPLAGSNTGELFF. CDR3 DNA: TGTGCCAGCTCACCGTATCCCCTAGCGGGGTCGAACACCGGGGAGCTGTTTTTT.

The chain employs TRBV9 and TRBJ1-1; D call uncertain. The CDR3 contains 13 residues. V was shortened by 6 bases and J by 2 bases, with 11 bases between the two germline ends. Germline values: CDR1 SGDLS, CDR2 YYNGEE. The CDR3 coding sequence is TGTGCCAGCACCCAAGGGATCAACACTGAAGCTTTCTTT. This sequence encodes CASTQGINTEAFF.

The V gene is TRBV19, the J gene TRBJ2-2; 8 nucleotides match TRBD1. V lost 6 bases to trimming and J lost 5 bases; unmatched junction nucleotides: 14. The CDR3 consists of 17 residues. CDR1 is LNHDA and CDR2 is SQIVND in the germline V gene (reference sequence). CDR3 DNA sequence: TGTGCCAGTAGCCCACTGAGCAGGGGGCGGCGGACCGGGGAGCTGTTTTTT. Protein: CASSPLSRGRRTGELFF.

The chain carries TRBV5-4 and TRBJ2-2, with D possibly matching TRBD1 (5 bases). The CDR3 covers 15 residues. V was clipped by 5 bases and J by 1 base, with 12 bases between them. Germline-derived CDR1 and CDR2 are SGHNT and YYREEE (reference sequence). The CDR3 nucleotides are TGTGCCAGCAGTCCGGACACTAAGAACACCGGGGAGCTGTTTTTT. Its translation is CASSPDTKNTGELFF.

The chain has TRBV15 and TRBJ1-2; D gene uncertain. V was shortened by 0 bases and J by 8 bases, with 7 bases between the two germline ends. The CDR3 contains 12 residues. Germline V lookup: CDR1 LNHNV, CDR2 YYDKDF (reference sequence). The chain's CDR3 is CATSRDGAGYTF. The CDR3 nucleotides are TGTGCCACCAGCAGAGATGGTGCAGGCTACACCTTC.

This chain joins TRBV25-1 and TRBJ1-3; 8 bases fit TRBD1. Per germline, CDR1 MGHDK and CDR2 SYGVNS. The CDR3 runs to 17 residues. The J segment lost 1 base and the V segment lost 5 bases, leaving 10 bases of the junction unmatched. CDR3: CASSLQGTGGSGNTIYF. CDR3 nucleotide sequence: TGTGCCAGCAGTCTCCAAGGGACAGGTGGATCTGGAAACACCATATATTTT.

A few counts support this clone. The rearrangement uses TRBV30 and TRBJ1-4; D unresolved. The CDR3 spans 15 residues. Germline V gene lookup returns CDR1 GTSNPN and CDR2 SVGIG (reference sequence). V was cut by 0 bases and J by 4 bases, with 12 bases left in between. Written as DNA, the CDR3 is TGTGCCTGGAGTGTACTGGCGGCCAGTAATGAAAAACTGTTTTTT. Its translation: CAWSVLAASNEKLFF.

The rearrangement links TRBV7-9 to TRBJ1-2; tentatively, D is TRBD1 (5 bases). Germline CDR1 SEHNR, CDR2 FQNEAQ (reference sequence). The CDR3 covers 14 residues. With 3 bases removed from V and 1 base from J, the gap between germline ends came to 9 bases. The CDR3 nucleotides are TGTGCCAGCAGCTTGGGGGAGGTTAACTATGGCTACACCTTC. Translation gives CASSLGEVNYGYTF.

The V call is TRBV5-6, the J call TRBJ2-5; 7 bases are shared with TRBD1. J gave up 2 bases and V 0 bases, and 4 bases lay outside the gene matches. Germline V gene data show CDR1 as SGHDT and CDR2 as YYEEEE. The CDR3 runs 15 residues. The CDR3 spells CASSLGRGKQETQYF. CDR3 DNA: TGTGCCAGCAGCTTGGGCAGGGGGAAACAAGAGACCCAGTACTTC.